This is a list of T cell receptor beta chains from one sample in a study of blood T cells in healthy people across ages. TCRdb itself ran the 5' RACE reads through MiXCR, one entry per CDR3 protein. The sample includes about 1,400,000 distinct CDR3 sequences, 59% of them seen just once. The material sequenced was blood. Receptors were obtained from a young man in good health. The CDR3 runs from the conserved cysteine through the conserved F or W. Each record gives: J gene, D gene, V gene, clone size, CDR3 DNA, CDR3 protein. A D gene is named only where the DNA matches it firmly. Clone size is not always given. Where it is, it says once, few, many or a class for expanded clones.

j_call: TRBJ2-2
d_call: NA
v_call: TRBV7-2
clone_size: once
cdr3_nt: TGTGCCAGCAGCTTAGGCAGGGTAAAAGCCGGGGAGCTGTTTTTT
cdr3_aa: CASSLGRVKAGELFF

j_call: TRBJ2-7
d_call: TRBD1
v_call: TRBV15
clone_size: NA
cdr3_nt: TGTGCCACCAGCAGAGCCAGGGGGCTCTACGAGCAGTACTTC
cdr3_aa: CATSRARGLYEQYF

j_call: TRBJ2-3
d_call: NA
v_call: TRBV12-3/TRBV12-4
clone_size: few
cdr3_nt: TGTGCCAGCAGTTTAGGCATTGAGGGGCCGGGGGATACGCAGTATTTT
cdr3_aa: CASSLGIEGPGDTQYF

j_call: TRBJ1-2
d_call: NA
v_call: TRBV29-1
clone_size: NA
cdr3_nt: TGCAGCGTTGAAGGAACTGGGGGCGCGTCGGGCTACACCTTC
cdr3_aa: CSVEGTGGASGYTF

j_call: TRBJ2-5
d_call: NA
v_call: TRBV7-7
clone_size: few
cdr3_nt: TGTGCTAGCAGCTTAGGTGCGGTTAGACAAGAGACCCAGTACTTC
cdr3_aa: CASSLGAVRQETQYF

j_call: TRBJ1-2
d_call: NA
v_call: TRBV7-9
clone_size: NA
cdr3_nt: TGTGCCAGCAGCTCCCCCCGTCTCCAGGGGATCTATGGCTACACCTTC
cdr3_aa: CASSSPRLQGIYGYTF

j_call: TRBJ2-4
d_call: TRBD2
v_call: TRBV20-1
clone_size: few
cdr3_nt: TGCAGTGCAGCCCCAGGGACTAGCGAGGTCATTCAGTACTTC
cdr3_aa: CSAAPGTSEVIQYF

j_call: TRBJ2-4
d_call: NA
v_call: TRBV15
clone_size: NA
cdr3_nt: TGTGCCACCAGCAGAGTAGGGGGGACTGGGTACATTCAGTACTTC
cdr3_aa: CATSRVGGTGYIQYF

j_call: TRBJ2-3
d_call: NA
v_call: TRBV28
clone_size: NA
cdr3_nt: TGTGCCAGCACCGGACAACGGGGGCTCACAGATACGCAGTATTTT
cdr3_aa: CASTGQRGLTDTQYF

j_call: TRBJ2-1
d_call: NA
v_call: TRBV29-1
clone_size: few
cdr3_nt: TGCAGCGTTCTTGTAAATGAGCAGTTCTTC
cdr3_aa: CSVLVNEQFF

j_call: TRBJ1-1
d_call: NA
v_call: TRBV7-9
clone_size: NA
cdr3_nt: TGTGCCAGCAGCTGGAGGGGTGCGGGAGACACTGAAGCTTTCTTT
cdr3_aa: CASSWRGAGDTEAFF

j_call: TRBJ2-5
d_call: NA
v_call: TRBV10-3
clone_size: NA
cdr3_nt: TGTGCCATCAGTGACTATATGAGCACAGGCCGAGGGGAGACCCAGTACTTC
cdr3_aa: CAISDYMSTGRGETQYF

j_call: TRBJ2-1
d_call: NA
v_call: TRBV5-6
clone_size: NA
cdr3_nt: TGTGCCAGCAGCTTGGGGACGCCCAATGAGCAGTTCTTC
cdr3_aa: CASSLGTPNEQFF

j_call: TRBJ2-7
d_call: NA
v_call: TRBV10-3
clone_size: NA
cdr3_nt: TGTGCCATCAGTGAGTCCGGACCGGGCTACGAGCAGTACTTC
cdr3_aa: CAISESGPGYEQYF

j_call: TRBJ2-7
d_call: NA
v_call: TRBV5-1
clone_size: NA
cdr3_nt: TGCGCCAGCAGCTTCGACAGGCTTGTTTTGAGCGAGCAGTACTTC
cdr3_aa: CASSFDRLVLSEQYF

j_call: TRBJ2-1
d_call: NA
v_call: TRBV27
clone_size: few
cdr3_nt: TGTGCCAGCAGTTTCGGACGACCCTACAATGAGCAGTTCTTC
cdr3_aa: CASSFGRPYNEQFF

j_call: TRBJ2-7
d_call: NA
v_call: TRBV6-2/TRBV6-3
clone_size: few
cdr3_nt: TGTGCCAGCAGTTACTCGACGGGGGAGCTTGTGGGACTCCCCTACGAGCAGTACTTC
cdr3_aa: CASSYSTGELVGLPYEQYF

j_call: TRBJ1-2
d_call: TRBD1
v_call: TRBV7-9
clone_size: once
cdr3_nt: TGTGCCAGCAGCTTCGAACAGGGGGGGTACACCTTC
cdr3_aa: CASSFEQGGYTF

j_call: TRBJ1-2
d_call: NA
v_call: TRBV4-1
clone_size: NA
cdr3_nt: TGCGCCAGCAGCCCTGCCCGGTTCTATGGCTACACCTTC
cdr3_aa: CASSPARFYGYTF

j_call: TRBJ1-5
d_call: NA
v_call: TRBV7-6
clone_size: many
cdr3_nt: TGTGCCAGCAGCTTAGCAGGGCCCAATCAGCCCCAGCATTTT
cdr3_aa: CASSLAGPNQPQHF

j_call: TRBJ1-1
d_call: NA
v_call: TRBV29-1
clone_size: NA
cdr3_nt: TGCAGCGTTCAAAGACAGTTGAACACTGAAGCTTTCTTT
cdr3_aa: CSVQRQLNTEAFF

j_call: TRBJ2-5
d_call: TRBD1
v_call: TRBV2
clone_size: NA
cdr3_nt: TGTGCCAGCAGTGACCTTGGGACAGGGATTGTGACCCAGTACTTC
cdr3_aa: CASSDLGTGIVTQYF

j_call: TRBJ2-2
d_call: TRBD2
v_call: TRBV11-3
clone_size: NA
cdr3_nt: TGTGCCAGCAGCACCAGGACTAGTAGTTCCACCGGGGAGCTGTTTTTT
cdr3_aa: CASSTRTSSSTGELFF

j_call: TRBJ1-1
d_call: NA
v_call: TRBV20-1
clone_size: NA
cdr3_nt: TGCAGTGCCAGACTCAACAGGGAAGGGAGCACTGAAGCTTTCTTT
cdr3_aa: CSARLNREGSTEAFF

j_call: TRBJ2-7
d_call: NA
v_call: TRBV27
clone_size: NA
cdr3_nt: TGTGCCAGCAGTTTCAGGCCGGCCCCCATAACCTACGAGCAGTACTTC
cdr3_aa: CASSFRPAPITYEQYF

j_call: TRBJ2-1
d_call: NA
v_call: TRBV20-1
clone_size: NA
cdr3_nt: TGCAGTGCTAGAGGAGAACTAGCTCTTGAGCAGTTCTTC
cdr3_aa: CSARGELALEQFF

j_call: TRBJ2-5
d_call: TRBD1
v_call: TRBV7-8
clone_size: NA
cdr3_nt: TGTGCCAGCAGACCACAGGGGTCCTACCAAGAGACCCAGTACTTC
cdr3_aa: CASRPQGSYQETQYF

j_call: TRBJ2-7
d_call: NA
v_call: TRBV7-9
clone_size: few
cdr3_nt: TGTGCCAGCAGCTTAGCGGGGCGGTCGTTAAGCTCCTACGAGCAGTACTTC
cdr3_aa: CASSLAGRSLSSYEQYF

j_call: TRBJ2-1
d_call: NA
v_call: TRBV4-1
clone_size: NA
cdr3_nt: TGCGCCAGCAGCCAAGGGAAGGGGGGTGAGGATGAGCAGTTCTTC
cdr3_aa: CASSQGKGGEDEQFF

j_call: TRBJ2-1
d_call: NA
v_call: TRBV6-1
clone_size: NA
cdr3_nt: TGTGCCAGCAGTGATCGGGATACAACCCACAATGAGCAGTTCTTC
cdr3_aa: CASSDRDTTHNEQFF

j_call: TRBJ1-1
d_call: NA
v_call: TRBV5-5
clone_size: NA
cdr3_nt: TGTGCCAGCAGCTTGGGGGGGGCGAGAACTGAAGCTTTCTTT
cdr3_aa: CASSLGGARTEAFF